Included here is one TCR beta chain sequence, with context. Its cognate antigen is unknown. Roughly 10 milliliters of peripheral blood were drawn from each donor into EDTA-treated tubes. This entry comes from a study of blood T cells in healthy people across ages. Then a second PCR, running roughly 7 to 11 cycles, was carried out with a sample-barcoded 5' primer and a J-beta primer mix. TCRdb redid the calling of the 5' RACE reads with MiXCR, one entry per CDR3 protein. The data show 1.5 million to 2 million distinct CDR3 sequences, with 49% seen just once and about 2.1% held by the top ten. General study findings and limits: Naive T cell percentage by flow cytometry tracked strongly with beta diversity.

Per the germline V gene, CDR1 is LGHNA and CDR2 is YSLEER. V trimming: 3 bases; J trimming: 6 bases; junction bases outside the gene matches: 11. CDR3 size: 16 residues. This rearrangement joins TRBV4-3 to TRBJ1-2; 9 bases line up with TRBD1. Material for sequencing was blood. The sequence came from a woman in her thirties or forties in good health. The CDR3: CASSHVTGGGGDGYTF. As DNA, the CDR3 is TGCGCCAGCAGCCATGTTACAGGGGGCGGAGGTGATGGCTACACCTTC.